This T cell receptor (beta chain) came from a study of T cells expressing NK-cell markers. Study outcomes and limitations: Questions lingered over whether expanded NKG2C+ T cell clones were HCMV-specific.

Comments on this clonotype: Its antigen is not known.

The CDR3 is made up of 15 amino acids. Germline V gives CDR1 GTSNPN, CDR2 SVGIG (reference sequence). TCRdb re-called the 5' RACE reads, yielding one record per CDR3 amino acid sequence without DNA. This table lists more than 250,000 distinct CDR3 sequences. The sequence came from a man between 18 and 35 years old in good health. Sequenced sample: blood T cells: a sorted CD56 or NKG2C T cell subset, CD4+ or CD8+ T cells, or bulk PBMC T cells (not recorded which). The chain links TRBV30 to TRBJ2-7. The CDR3 spells CAWSGTRDRAYEQYF.